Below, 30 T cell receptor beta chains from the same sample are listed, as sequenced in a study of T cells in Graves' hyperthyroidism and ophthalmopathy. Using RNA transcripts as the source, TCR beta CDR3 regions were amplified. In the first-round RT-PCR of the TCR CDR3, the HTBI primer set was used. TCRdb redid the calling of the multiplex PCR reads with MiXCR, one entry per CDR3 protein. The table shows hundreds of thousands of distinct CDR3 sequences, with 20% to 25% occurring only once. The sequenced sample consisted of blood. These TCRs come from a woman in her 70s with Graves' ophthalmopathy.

CDR3 region: CASSQVGTSGNEQFF. The DNA for the CDR3 is TGTGCCAGCAGCCAAGTAGGGACTAGCGGCAATGAGCAGTTCTTC. The rearrangement uses TRBV14 and TRBJ2-1, with 11 bases matching TRBD2. CDR1 and CDR2 from the germline V gene are SGHDN and FVKESK. With V trimmed by 1 base and J by 6 bases, 2 bases remained unmatched. The CDR3 totals 15 residues.

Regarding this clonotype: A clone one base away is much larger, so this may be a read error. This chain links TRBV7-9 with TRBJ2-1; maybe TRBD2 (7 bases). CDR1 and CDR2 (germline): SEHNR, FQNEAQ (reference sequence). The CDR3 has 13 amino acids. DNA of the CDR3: TGTGCCGGCAGCTTGGAGAGCGGGACAGAGCAGTTCTTC. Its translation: CAGSLESGTEQFF.

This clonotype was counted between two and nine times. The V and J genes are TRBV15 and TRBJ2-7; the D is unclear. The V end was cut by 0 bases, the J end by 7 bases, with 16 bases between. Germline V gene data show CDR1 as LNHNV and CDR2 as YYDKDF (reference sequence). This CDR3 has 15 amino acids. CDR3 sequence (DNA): TGTGCCACCAGCAGAGATCTAGTCATGGATGAAGAGCAGTACTTC. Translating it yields CATSRDLVMDEEQYF.

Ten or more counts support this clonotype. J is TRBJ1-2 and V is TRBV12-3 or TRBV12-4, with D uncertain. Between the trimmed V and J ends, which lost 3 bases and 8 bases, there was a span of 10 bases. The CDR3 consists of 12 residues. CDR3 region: CASSLTDFGYTF. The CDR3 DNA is TGTGCCAGCAGTTTGACCGACTTCGGCTACACCTTC.

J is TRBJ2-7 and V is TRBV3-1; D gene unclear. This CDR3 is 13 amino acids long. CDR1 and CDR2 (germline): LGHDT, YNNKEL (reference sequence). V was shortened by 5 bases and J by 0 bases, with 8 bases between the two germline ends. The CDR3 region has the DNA TGTGCCAGCAGCAACTTTCTCTCCTACGAGCAGTACTTC. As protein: CASSNFLSYEQYF.

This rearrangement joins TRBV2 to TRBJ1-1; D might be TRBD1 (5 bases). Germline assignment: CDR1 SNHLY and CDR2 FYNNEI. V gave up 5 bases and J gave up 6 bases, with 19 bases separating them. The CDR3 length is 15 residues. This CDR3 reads CASSSNHRGGAEAFF. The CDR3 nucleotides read TGTGCCAGCAGTTCGAACCACCGGGGGGGGGCTGAAGCTTTCTTT.

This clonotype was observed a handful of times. The CDR3 is CASSPSVTSGYEQYF. The CDR3 DNA sequence: TGTGCCAGCAGCCCATCCGTGACTAGCGGGTACGAGCAGTACTTC. The chain is built from TRBV11-2 and TRBJ2-7; 10 bases fit TRBD2. This CDR3 has 15 amino acids. Trimming at V came to 5 bases and at J to 4 bases, leaving 8 bases not matched to a gene. The germline V gene has CDR1 SGHAT and CDR2 FQNNGV.

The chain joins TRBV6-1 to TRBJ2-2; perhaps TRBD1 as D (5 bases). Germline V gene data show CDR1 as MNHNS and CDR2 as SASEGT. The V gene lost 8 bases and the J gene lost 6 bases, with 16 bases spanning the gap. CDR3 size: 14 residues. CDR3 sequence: CASDGQGSAGELFF. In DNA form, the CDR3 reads TGTGCCAGCGATGGGCAGGGTTCTGCCGGGGAGCTGTTTTTT.

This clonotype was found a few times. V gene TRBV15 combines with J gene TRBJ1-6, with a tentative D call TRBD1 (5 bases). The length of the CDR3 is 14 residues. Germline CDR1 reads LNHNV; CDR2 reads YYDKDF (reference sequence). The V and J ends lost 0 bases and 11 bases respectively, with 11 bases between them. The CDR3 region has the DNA TGTGCCACCAGCAGAGAGGGGGAAGGACCACCCCTCCACTTT. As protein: CATSREGEGPPLHF. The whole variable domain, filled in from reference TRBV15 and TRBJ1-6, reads DAMVIQNPRYQVTQFGKPVTLSCSQTLNHNVMYWYQQKSSQAPKLLFHYYDKDFNNEADTPDNFQSRRPNTSFCFLDIRSPGLGDTAMYLCATSREGEGPPLHFGNGTRLTVT.

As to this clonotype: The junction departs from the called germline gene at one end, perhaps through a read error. The CDR3 DNA reads as TGTGCCAGCAGCTACTCGTCAGGGTTGGGGGAGACCCAGTACTTC. The encoded protein is CASSYSSGLGETQYF. V is TRBV6-5 and J is TRBJ2-5; a weak D match, TRBD1 (5 bases). Germline CDR1 MNHEY, CDR2 SVGAGI. There are 15 residues in the CDR3.

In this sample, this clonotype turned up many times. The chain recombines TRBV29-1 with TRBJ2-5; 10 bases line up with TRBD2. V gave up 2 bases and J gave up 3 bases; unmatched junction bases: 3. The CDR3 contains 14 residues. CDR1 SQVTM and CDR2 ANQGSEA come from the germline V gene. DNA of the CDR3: TGCAGCGTTGAAATAGCGGGAGGCAAAGAGACCCAGTACTTC. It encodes CSVEIAGGKETQYF.

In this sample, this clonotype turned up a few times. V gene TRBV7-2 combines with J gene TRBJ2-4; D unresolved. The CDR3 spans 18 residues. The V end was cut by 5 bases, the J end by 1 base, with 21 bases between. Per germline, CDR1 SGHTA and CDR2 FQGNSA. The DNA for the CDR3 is TGTGCCAGCAGCCCTAGGTGGGCCGGTGGTTGGGCCAAAAACATTCAGTACTTC. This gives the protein CASSPRWAGGWAKNIQYF.

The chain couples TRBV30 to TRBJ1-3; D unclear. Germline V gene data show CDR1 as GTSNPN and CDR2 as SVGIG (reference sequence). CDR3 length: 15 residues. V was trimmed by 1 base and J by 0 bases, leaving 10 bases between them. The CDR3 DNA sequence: TGTGCCTGGAGTGACCGAGGAGGCTCTGGAAACACCATATATTTT. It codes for CAWSDRGGSGNTIYF.

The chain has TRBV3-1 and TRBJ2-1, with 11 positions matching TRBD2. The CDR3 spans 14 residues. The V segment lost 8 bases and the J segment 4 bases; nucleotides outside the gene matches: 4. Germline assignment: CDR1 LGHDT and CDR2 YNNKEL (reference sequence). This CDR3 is CASGGTSGYNEQFF. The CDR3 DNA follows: TGTGCCAGCGGGGGGACTAGCGGTTACAATGAGCAGTTCTTC.

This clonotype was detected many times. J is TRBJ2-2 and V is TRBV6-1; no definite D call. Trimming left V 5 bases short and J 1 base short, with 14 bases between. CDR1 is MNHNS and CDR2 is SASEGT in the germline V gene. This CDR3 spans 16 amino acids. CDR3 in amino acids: CASSSRRKKNTGELFF. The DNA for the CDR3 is TGTGCCAGCAGTTCCCGACGGAAGAAGAACACCGGGGAGCTGTTTTTT.

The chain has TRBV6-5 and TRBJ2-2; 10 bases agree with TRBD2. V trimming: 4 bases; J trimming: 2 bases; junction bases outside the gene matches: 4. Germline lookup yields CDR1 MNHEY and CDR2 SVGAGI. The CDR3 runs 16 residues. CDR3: CASSSRTSGNTGELFF. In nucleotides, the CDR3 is TGTGCCAGCAGTTCTCGGACTAGCGGAAACACCGGGGAGCTGTTTTTT.

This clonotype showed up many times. CDR3 bases: TGCAGTGCTAGAGCGGACAGTCTCTCTGGGGCCAACGTCCTGACTTTC. Protein: CSARADSLSGANVLTF. V and J are TRBV20-1 and TRBJ2-6; the D gene is possibly TRBD1 (6 bases). The CDR3 totals 16 residues. V dropped 1 base and J dropped 0 bases, with 10 bases sitting between them. CDR1 DFQATT and CDR2 SNEGSKA come from the germline V gene (reference sequence).

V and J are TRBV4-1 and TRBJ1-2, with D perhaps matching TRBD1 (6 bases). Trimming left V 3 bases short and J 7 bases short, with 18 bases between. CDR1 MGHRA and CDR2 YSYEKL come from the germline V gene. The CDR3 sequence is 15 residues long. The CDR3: CASSQGNQGRGGYTF. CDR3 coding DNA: TGCGCCAGCAGCCAGGGGAATCAGGGGAGGGGTGGCTACACCTTC.

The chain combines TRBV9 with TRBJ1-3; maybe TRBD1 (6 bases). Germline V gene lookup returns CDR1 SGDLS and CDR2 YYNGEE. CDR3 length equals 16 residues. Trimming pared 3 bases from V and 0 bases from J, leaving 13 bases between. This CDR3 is CASSAVTGHSGNTIYF. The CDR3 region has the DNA TGTGCCAGCAGCGCCGTTACAGGGCACTCTGGAAACACCATATATTTT.

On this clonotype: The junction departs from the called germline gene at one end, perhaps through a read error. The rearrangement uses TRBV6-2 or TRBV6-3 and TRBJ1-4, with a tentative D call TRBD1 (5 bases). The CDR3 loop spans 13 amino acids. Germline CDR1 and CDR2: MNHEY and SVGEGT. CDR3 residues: CVSSSTENEKLFF. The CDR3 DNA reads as TGTGTCAGCAGTTCGACAGAAAATGAAAAACTGTTTTTT.

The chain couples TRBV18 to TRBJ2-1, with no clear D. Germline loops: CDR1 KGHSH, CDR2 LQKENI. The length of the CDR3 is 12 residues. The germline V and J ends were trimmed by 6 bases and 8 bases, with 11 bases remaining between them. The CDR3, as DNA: TGTGCCAGCTCGCGTGGACGAGATGAGCAGTTCTTC. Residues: CASSRGRDEQFF.

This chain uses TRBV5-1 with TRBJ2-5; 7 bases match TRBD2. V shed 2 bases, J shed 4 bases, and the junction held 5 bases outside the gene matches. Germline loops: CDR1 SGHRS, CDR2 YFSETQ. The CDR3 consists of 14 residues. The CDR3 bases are TGCGCCAGCAGCTTCAGCGGGATTGGAGAGACCCAGTACTTC. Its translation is CASSFSGIGETQYF.

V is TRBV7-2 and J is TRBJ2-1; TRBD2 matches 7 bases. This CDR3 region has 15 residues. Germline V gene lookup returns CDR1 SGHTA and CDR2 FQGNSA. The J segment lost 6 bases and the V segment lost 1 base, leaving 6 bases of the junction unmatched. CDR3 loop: CASSLGGRASNEQFF. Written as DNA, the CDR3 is TGTGCCAGCAGCTTAGGTGGGAGGGCCTCCAATGAGCAGTTCTTC. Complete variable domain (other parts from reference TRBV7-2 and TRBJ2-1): GAGVSQSPSNKVTEKGKDVELRCDPISGHTALYWYRQSLGQGLEFLIYFQGNSAPDKSGLPSDRFSAERTGGSVSTLTIQRTQQEDSAVYLCASSLGGRASNEQFFGPGTRLTVL.

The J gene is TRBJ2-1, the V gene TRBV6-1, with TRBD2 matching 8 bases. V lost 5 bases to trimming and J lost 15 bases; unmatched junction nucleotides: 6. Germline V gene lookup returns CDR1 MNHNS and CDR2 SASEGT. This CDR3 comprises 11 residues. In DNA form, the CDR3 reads TGTGCCAGCAGTCCGGGACTAGGAGTGTTCTTC. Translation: CASSPGLGVFF.

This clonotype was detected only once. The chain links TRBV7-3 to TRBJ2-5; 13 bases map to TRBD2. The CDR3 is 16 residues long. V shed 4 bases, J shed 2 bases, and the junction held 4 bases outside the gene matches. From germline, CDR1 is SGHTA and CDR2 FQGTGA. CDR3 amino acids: CASSYTSGRGQETQYF. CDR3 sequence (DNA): TGTGCCAGCAGCTATACTAGCGGGAGGGGTCAAGAGACCCAGTACTTC.

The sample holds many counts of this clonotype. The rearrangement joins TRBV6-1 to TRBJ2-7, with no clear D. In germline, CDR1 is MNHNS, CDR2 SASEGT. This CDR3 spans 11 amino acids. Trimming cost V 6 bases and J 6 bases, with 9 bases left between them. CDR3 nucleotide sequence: TGTGCCAGCAGCCCCCTGGTCGAGCAGTACTTC. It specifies CASSPLVEQYF.

For the CDR3, the DNA is TGTGCCAGCAGTTCGCTCGAATCAAGGGCCCTCTCCTACGAGCAGTACTTC. It specifies CASSSLESRALSYEQYF. This rearrangement joins TRBV6-2 or TRBV6-3 to TRBJ2-7; unclear D gene. CDR3 length equals 17 residues. Germline-derived CDR1 and CDR2 are MNHEY and SVGEGT. Trimming shortened V by 4 bases and J by 0 bases, and 19 bases separated the two germline ends.

The CDR3 loop reads CASSPQQEVDTQYF. CDR3 DNA sequence: TGTGCCAGCTCACCACAACAGGAGGTGGATACGCAGTATTTT. The chain carries TRBV18 and TRBJ2-3, with D perhaps assigned TRBD1 or TRBD2 (5 bases each). The V end lost 1 base, the J end lost 6 bases, and 11 bases lay between the germline ends. CDR1 and CDR2 from the germline V gene are KGHSH and LQKENI. The CDR3 is made up of 14 amino acids.

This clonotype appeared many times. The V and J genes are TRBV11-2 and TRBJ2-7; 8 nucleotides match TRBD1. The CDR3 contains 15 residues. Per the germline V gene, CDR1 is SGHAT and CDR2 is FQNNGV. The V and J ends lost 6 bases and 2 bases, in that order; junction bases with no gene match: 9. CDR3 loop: CASSLGQEIAYEQYF. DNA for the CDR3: TGTGCCAGCAGTCTGGGACAGGAGATAGCCTACGAGCAGTACTTC. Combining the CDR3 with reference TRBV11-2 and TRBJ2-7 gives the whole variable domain EAGVAQSPRYKIIEKRQSVAFWCNPISGHATLYWYQQILGQGPKLLIQFQNNGVVDDSQLPKDRFSAERLKGVDSTLKIQPAKLEDSAVYLCASSLGQEIAYEQYFGPGTRLTVT.

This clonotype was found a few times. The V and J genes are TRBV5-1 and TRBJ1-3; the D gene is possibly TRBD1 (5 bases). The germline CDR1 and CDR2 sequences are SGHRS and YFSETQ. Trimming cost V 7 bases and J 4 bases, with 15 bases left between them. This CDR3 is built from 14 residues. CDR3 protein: CASAPGLGGNTIYF. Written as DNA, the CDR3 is TGCGCCAGCGCCCCGGGACTAGGAGGAAACACCATATATTTT.